The clone carrying this TCR beta chain occurred many times. These data originate in a study of blood T cells in healthy people across ages. The CDR3 is 15 amino acids. Germline V CDR1 and CDR2: MNHNS, SASEGT. Unmatched junction bases numbered 11, after V lost 6 bases and J lost 5 bases. Healthy Russian Caucasian donors spanned ages roughly 6 to 90 years. Researchers collected roughly 9.8 milliliters of peripheral blood from every single donor. Then a second PCR, running about 6 to 12 cycles, was carried out with a sample-barcoded 5' primer and a J-beta primer mix. TCRdb re-called the 5' RACE reads with MiXCR, one entry per CDR3 protein. The sample comprises approximately 2,000,000 distinct CDR3 sequences, approximately 39% of which are singletons, and more than 20% rests with the top ten.

V gene TRBV6-1 combines with J gene TRBJ2-3; 7 bases fit TRBD1. The source material was blood. The TCR comes from a human donor in good health. The CDR3 DNA sequence: TGTGCCAGCAGCAACCGGGACAGAGCCTTAGATACGCAGTATTTT. Translating gives CASSNRDRALDTQYF.